This T cell receptor beta chain was retrieved from a study of blood T cell repertoires in COVID-19. At the level of the study: Acute and convalescent COVID-19 specimens originated in the United States, Italy and Spain.

Authors' data handling: Reference gene primer amplification in the assay estimated nucleated cell counts. Generated by immunoSEQ multiplex PCR, the TCRdb table keeps only in-frame clones and is missing some. The V and J calls and the clone size are those of that table, but D and trimming were determined from the DNA. This sample yields about 16,000 clones, of which 88% are seen a single time; 9% to 15% belongs to the top ten. The sample consisted of peripheral blood. This clonotype originated in a human donor in a cohort sampled during active COVID-19.

The CDR3 region has the DNA TGTGCCAGTAGTAGCGGGACTAGCGGGGGGCAGACCCAGTACTTC. It codes for CASSSGTSGGQTQYF. V usage is TRBV19 and J usage is TRBJ2-5; 15 bases line up with TRBD2. Germline V gene sequence: CDR1 LNHDA, CDR2 SQIVND (reference sequence). The CDR3 has 15 amino acids. V shed 4 bases, J shed 6 bases, and the junction held 3 bases outside the gene matches.